This T cell receptor (beta chain) was observed in a study of OX40 agonist ivuxolimab in advanced cancers. Germline CDR1 reads SGHDT; CDR2 reads YYEEEE. CDR3 length equals 15 residues. The trim removed 6 bases at V and 5 bases at J, leaving 13 bases unmatched. The repertoire was sequenced with immunoSEQ multiplex PCR; TCRdb's copy has only in-frame clones and lacks some. The sample lists approximately 64,000 clones; 87% were seen once. The chain joins TRBV5-6 to TRBJ2-7; 8 bases agree with TRBD1. This clonotype was sampled from an adult with an advanced solid tumor such as melanoma, head and neck, liver or kidney cancer. The sample in question was CD4+ or CD8+ T cells sorted from blood, obtained in a trial of the OX40 agonist ivuxolimab. CDR3 DNA: TGTGCCAGCATTCAAAGGACAGGGCGTAAACACGAGCAGTACTTC. It is translated as CASIQRTGRKHEQYF.